The 19 T cell receptor beta chains below all came from one sample that was sequenced in a study of blood T cell repertoires in COVID-19. The method was immunoSEQ multiplex PCR; TCRdb's version includes in-frame clones alone and lacks a portion of them. The sample lists about 300,000 clones, around 85% occurring once. Sequenced sample: PBMCs or T cells enriched from blood (not recorded which). These TCRs come from a man in his thirties or forties who had recovered from COVID-19.

The rearrangement joins TRBV3-1 (or the pseudogene TRBV3-2) to TRBJ1-2; D is unclear. CDR3 size: 16 residues. Trimming cost V 1 base and J 0 bases, with 12 bases left between them. Looked up from germline, CDR1 is LGHDT and CDR2 is YNNKEL (reference sequence). The CDR3 reads CASSQVWEPTNYGYTF. Here the CDR3 DNA reads TGTGCCAGCAGCCAAGTCTGGGAGCCGACTAACTATGGCTACACCTTC.

CDR3 region: CASSPRDRGVNTQYF. The CDR3 bases are TGTGCCAGCAGCCCCCGGGACAGGGGTGTGAATACGCAGTATTTT. The gene calls are TRBV7-2 and TRBJ2-3, with 10 bases identical to TRBD1. The V gene end was trimmed by 5 bases and the J gene end by 7 bases; junction bases not matched to a gene: 9. This CDR3 has 15 amino acids. The germline gives CDR1 SGHTA, CDR2 FQGNSA.

V usage is TRBV6-5 and J usage is TRBJ1-3; 8 bases agree with TRBD1. Trimming at V came to 3 bases and at J to 1 base, leaving 2 bases not matched to a gene. The CDR3 covers 15 residues. Looked up from germline, CDR1 is MNHEY and CDR2 is SVGAGI. The CDR3 nucleotides are TGTGCCAGCAGTTATTGGACAGGGTCTGGAAACACCATATATTTT. Translation gives CASSYWTGSGNTIYF.

In nucleotides, the CDR3 is TGTGCCAGCAGGCGACAGCAACAAGAGACCCAGTACTTC. This gives the protein CASRRQQQETQYF. The chain carries TRBV6-5 and TRBJ2-5; tentative D call: TRBD1 (5 bases). The germline V and J ends were trimmed by 6 bases and 2 bases, with 10 bases remaining between them. The CDR3 consists of 13 residues. CDR1 is MNHEY, CDR2 SVGAGI, per germline.

This clone was seen more than once but under ten times. The rearrangement joins TRBV7-9 to TRBJ1-4; 7 bases are a match to TRBD1. This CDR3 contains 15 residues. V dropped 4 bases and J dropped 2; count of bases not matched to a gene: 4. The germline gives CDR1 SEHNR, CDR2 FQNEAQ (reference sequence). CDR3 DNA: TGTGCCAGCAGCTGGGTGACAGGGACTAATGAAAAACTGTTTTTT. Translating it yields CASSWVTGTNEKLFF.

V and J are TRBV5-1 and TRBJ1-2, with 7 bases fitting TRBD1. Losses at the gene ends were 4 bases for V and 7 bases for J; bases not matched to a gene: 16. The germline gives CDR1 SGHRS, CDR2 YFSETQ. CDR3 length: 16 residues. The CDR3 sequence: CASSPRAGTVMRGYTF. The CDR3 bases are TGCGCCAGCAGCCCCAGAGCAGGGACAGTTATGCGTGGCTACACCTTC.

V usage is TRBV5-1 and J usage is TRBJ1-1; 9 bases fit TRBD1. V lost 3 bases and J lost 6; bases outside the gene matches: 6. CDR3 length equals 14 residues. Germline CDR1 is SGHRS and CDR2 is YFSETQ. This CDR3 is CASSSGDRVAEAFF. The CDR3 coding sequence is TGCGCCAGCAGCTCCGGGGACAGGGTTGCTGAAGCTTTCTTT.

The genes are TRBV5-1 and TRBJ2-3, with TRBD2 matching 8 bases. This CDR3 has 14 amino acids. V lost 2 bases, J lost 4 bases, and 3 bases stayed unmatched. Germline CDR1 reads SGHRS; CDR2 reads YFSETQ. In DNA form, the CDR3 reads TGCGCCAGCAGCTTTAGCGGGGAAGCAGATACGCAGTATTTT. Translation: CASSFSGEADTQYF. The full variable domain, its missing parts supplied by reference TRBV5-1 and TRBJ2-3, is KAGVTQTPRYLIKTRGQQVTLSCSPISGHRSVSWYQQTPGQGLQFLFEYFSETQRNKGNFPGRFSGRQFSNSRSEMNVSTLELGDSALYLCASSFSGEADTQYFGPGTRLTVL.

The chain uses TRBV9 and TRBJ2-1; 8 bases agree with TRBD2. Trimming at V came to 0 bases and at J to 7 bases, leaving 6 bases not matched to a gene. Germline V gene sequence: CDR1 SGDLS, CDR2 YYNGEE. The CDR3 extends over 15 amino acids. DNA of the CDR3: TGTGCCAGCAGCGTAGACATCGGGGGGGCAAATGAGCAGTTCTTC. Translating it yields CASSVDIGGANEQFF.

This chain uses TRBV2 with TRBJ1-2; 8 bases map to TRBD1. V was pared by 11 bases and J by 3 bases, with 8 bases of the junction left unmatched. The germline V gene has CDR1 SNHLY and CDR2 FYNNEI. CDR3 size: 13 residues. For the CDR3, the DNA is TGTGCCGGCGGACAGGGCCCTGACTATGGCTACACCTTC. It translates to CAGGQGPDYGYTF. The full variable domain, completed using reference TRBV2 and TRBJ1-2, is EPEVTQTPSHQVTQMGQEVILRCVPISNHLYFYWYRQILGQKVEFLVSFYNNEISEKSEIFDDQFSVERPDGSNFTLKIRSTKLEDSAMYFCAGGQGPDYGYTFGSGTRLTVV.

The J gene is TRBJ2-5, the V gene TRBV4-2; TRBD2 matches at 8 bases. The CDR3 runs to 16 residues. CDR1 LGHNA and CDR2 YNFKEQ come from the germline V gene. V was pared by 1 base and J by 5 bases, with 9 bases of the junction left unmatched. The CDR3 here is CASSQGGRGGRETQYF. DNA for the CDR3: TGTGCCAGCAGCCAAGGGGGCCGGGGGGGCCGGGAGACCCAGTACTTC.

The J gene is TRBJ2-2, the V gene TRBV2, with 8 bases that match TRBD1. Germline CDR1 reads SNHLY; CDR2 reads FYNNEI. The CDR3 has 14 amino acids. V gave up 6 bases and J gave up 7 bases; unmatched junction bases: 7. The CDR3 DNA is TGTGCCAGCAGACTCGGACAGGGAGACGGGGAGCTGTTTTTT. This encodes CASRLGQGDGELFF.

This sequence joins TRBV2 and TRBJ2-7; TRBD2 might be the D (6 bases). The germline V gene encodes CDR1 SNHLY and CDR2 FYNNEI. Deletions cut 7 bases from V and 0 bases from J, with 13 bases between. CDR3 length equals 14 residues. The CDR3 here is CASKVGGSSYEQYF. CDR3 nucleotide sequence: TGTGCCAGCAAGGTTGGGGGGAGCTCCTACGAGCAGTACTTC.

This clone was counted once. The chain uses TRBV27 and TRBJ2-4; TRBD2 matches 7 bases. Per the germline V gene, CDR1 is MNHEY and CDR2 is SMNVEV (reference sequence). CDR3 length equals 19 residues. Trimming cost V 8 bases and J 3 bases; bases outside gene matches: 22. As DNA, the CDR3 is TGTGCCAGCTCCGACACACCATTAAAGCGGGGTGAGGGCAAAAACATTCAGTACTTC. It is translated as CASSDTPLKRGEGKNIQYF.

Only a few counts were recorded for this clone. This chain joins TRBV6-2 or TRBV6-3 and TRBJ2-1; TRBD2 aligns across 11 bases. The CDR3 loop spans 15 amino acids. V lost 3 bases, J lost 3 bases, and 1 base stayed unmatched. From germline, CDR1 is MNHEY and CDR2 SVGEGT. In DNA, the CDR3 is TGTGCCAGCAGTTATAGCGGGGGGGACTACAATGAGCAGTTCTTC. Translation gives CASSYSGGDYNEQFF.

The rearrangement uses TRBV11-2 and TRBJ2-2; D possibly corresponds to TRBD1 (5 bases). Looked up from germline, CDR1 is SGHAT and CDR2 is FQNNGV. The CDR3 loop spans 16 amino acids. V was pared by 4 bases and J by 4 bases, with 16 bases between. The CDR3 DNA reads as TGTGCCAGCAGCTACTCCTTCCGGACATCCACCGGGGAGCTGTTTTTT. Amino acid sequence: CASSYSFRTSTGELFF.

V gene TRBV5-5 combines with J gene TRBJ1-3; D is unresolved. V dropped 5 bases and J dropped 2 bases, with 20 bases sitting between them. From germline, CDR1 is SGHKS and CDR2 YYEKEE (reference sequence). This CDR3 has 17 residues. DNA of the CDR3: TGTGCCAGCAGGGATACGGGTCGGATTATCGCTGGAAACACCATATATTTT. Its protein product is CASRDTGRIIAGNTIYF. Full variable domain (missing parts from reference TRBV5-5 and TRBJ1-3): DAGVTQSPTHLIKTRGQQVTLRCSPISGHKSVSWYQQVLGQGPQFIFQYYEKEERGRGNFPDRFSARQFPNYSSELNVNALLLGDSALYLCASRDTGRIIAGNTIYFGEGSWLTVV.

This chain connects TRBV5-1 to TRBJ2-3; TRBD1 might be the D (5 bases). Germline assignment: CDR1 SGHRS and CDR2 YFSETQ. Deletions cut 5 bases from V and 0 bases from J, with 10 bases between. This CDR3 spans 14 amino acids. The CDR3 loop reads CASRGASSTDTQYF. In DNA form, the CDR3 reads TGCGCCAGCAGAGGGGCTTCTAGCACAGATACGCAGTATTTT.

The chain carries TRBV3-1 (or the pseudogene TRBV3-2) and TRBJ1-2; unclear D gene. Per the germline V gene, CDR1 is LGHDT and CDR2 is YNNKEL (reference sequence). Trimming pared 1 base from V and 6 bases from J, leaving 9 bases between. The CDR3 has 13 amino acids. The CDR3 DNA follows: TGTGCCAGCAGCCAAGCCGGGGAAAATGGCTACACCTTC. Encoded protein: CASSQAGENGYTF.